These 6 T cell receptor beta chains came from one sample sequenced in a study of cytomegalovirus exposure and HLA in healthy donors. PCR was performed using 60 Vbeta and 13 Jbeta primers. Repertoires were generated with immunoSEQ multiplex PCR, while TCRdb's copy carries only in-frame clones and drops some. The data hold fewer than 150,000 clones, with roughly 78% observed a single time. Sequenced sample: PBMCs. The source is a man aged 40-55 years in good health and CMV-seropositive.

The chain recombines TRBV7-8 with TRBJ2-7; TRBD1 might be the D (5 bases). V lost 2 bases and J lost 4, with 9 bases in between. The germline V gene has CDR1 SGHVS and CDR2 FQNEAQ. The CDR3 has 13 amino acids. The CDR3 nucleotides read TGTGCCAGCAGCTTACCAGACAGATACGAGCAGTACTTC. Translating it yields CASSLPDRYEQYF. Drawing the rest from reference TRBV7-8 and TRBJ2-7, the complete variable domain is GAGVSQSPRYKVAKRGQDVALRCDPISGHVSLFWYQQALGQGPEFLTYFQNEAQLDKSGLPSDRFFAERPEGSVSTLKIQRTQQEDSAVYLCASSLPDRYEQYFGPGTRLTVT.

This clone appeared once. Other DNA variants within this sample encode the same CDR3. V and J are TRBV28 and TRBJ1-5; D not resolved. Trimming removed 5 bases at V and 7 bases at J, with 9 bases between. Per germline, CDR1 MDHEN and CDR2 SYDVKM. This CDR3 has 12 residues. For the CDR3, the DNA is TGTGCCAGCAGTCCGCCGGGGCAGCCCCAGCATTTT. Its protein product is CASSPPGQPQHF.

V gene TRBV10-1 combines with J gene TRBJ2-7, with 8 bases that match TRBD1. CDR1 is WNHNN and CDR2 is SYGVQD in the germline V gene (reference sequence). This CDR3 spans 14 amino acids. The trim removed 6 bases at V and 5 bases at J, leaving 9 bases unmatched. CDR3 DNA sequence: TGCGCCAGCAGCGTCGGGACAGGTCTGGACGAGCAGTACTTC. It is translated as CASSVGTGLDEQYF.

The genes are TRBV7-8 and TRBJ2-1, with D tentatively TRBD2 (6 bases). The CDR3 sequence is 15 residues long. CDR1 is SGHVS and CDR2 is FQNEAQ in the germline V gene. V was pared by 3 bases and J by 2 bases, with 11 bases between. CDR3 in DNA: TGTGCCAGCAGCTTGACGGAGGGCCCCTACAATGAGCAGTTCTTC. Translated: CASSLTEGPYNEQFF. The complete variable domain, with remaining parts taken from reference TRBV7-8 and TRBJ2-1, reads GAGVSQSPRYKVAKRGQDVALRCDPISGHVSLFWYQQALGQGPEFLTYFQNEAQLDKSGLPSDRFFAERPEGSVSTLKIQRTQQEDSAVYLCASSLTEGPYNEQFFGPGTRLTVL.

This clone has just a few counts. This chain joins TRBV5-6 and TRBJ1-2, with D tentatively TRBD1 (5 bases). Germline values: CDR1 SGHDT, CDR2 YYEEEE. The CDR3 spans 13 residues. The ends were cut back, 7 bases at V and 4 bases at J, with 14 bases in the middle. The CDR3 protein is CASFGMGGYGYTF. As DNA, the CDR3 is TGTGCCAGCTTCGGTATGGGGGGCTATGGCTACACCTTC.

This chain joins TRBV29-1 and TRBJ2-5, with D unclear. This CDR3 is 11 amino acids long. CDR1 and CDR2 (germline): SQVTM, ANQGSEA. V was cut by 4 bases and J by 13 bases, with 16 bases left in between. Here the CDR3 DNA reads TGCAGCGTTGTATTCCAGGAAAAACGGTACTTC. It translates to CSVVFQEKRYF.